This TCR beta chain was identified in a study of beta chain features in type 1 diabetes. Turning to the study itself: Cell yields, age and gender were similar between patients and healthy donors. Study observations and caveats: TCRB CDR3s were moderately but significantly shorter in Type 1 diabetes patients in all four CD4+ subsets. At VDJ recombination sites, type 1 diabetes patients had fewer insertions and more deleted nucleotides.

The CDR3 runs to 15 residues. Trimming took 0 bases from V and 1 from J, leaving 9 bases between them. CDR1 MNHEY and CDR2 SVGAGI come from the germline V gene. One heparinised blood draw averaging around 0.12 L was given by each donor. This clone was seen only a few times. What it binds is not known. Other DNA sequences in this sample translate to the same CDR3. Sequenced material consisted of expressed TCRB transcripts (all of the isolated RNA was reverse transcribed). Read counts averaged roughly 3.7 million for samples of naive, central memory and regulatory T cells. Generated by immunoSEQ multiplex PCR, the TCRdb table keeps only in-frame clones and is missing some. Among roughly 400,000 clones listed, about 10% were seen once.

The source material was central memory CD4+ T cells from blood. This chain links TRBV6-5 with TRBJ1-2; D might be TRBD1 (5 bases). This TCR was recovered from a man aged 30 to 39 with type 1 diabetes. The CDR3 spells CASSYSTGVNYGYTF. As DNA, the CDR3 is TGTGCCAGCAGTTACTCGACGGGGGTTAACTATGGCTACACCTTC.